Sequencing of this T cell receptor (beta chain) was carried out in a study of control samples from healthy donors and cancer patients (dated by TCRdb to 2019 to 2021). As regards this clone: The antigen this receptor binds is unknown. Nothing much larger sits one base from this clone, and base qualities are not available.

The method behind the library was the immunoSEQ multiplex PCR assay. TCRdb's version of the immuneACCESS table is confined to in-frame rearrangements and falls short of the full clone set. An unresolved V gene accounts for under half of the shortfall where checked; the remainder is of unknown origin. In this sample the table shows some 170,000 clones, approximately 96% of which occur a single time. The ten top clones hold about 0.94% of the sample. The CDR1 and CDR2 encoded by the germline V gene (reference sequence) are SGHNT and YYREEE. CDR3 length: 15 amino acids, cysteine to phenylalanine. The sequence is cut down to CDR3 DNA, 45 bases in frame from base 1. Relative to germline, V is 4 bases shorter and J is 8 bases shorter, with 18 bases between their ends.

This sequence was found in a woman in her twenties or thirties in good health. The material sequenced was blood. Recombination linked TRBV5-4 to TRBJ1-4, and perhaps TRBD1 as D gene, on 5 matching bases. The DNA is as follows: TGTGCCAGCAGCGCCGGGGGGACGGCTCGGGAAAAACTGTTTTTT. Protein translation: CASSAGGTAREKLFF.